Listed here are 18 T cell receptor beta chains from one sample, sequenced in a study of cytomegalovirus exposure and HLA in healthy donors. The PCR used 60 Vbeta and 13 Jbeta primers. Some clones are missing from TCRdb's copy, which holds only in-frame ones; the method was immunoSEQ multiplex PCR. The data show about 160,000 clones, 84% seen once. Material: PBMCs. The receptors come from a man younger than 35 in good health and CMV-seronegative.

This chain uses TRBV18 with TRBJ2-1, with D possibly being TRBD2 (5 bases). This CDR3 has 16 amino acids. Germline V gene data show CDR1 as KGHSH and CDR2 as LQKENI. V lost 3 bases, J lost 3 bases, and 15 bases lay in between. CDR3 loop: CASSPTGRADYNEQFF. CDR3 sequence (DNA): TGTGCCAGCTCACCCACTGGGCGGGCTGACTACAATGAGCAGTTCTTC.

This chain uses TRBV7-2 with TRBJ2-2; 12 nucleotides match TRBD2. The junction had 4 bases not matched to a gene; V was cut back by 7 bases and J by 4 bases. CDR1 is SGHTA and CDR2 is FQGNSA in the germline V gene. This CDR3 spans 15 amino acids. The CDR3 nucleotides are TGTGCCAGCACCCTAGCGGGGGGGGTCACCGGGGAGCTGTTTTTT. Residues: CASTLAGGVTGELFF.

This clone was seen many times. The chain recombines TRBV6-4 with TRBJ1-1; D remains unclear. The V gene's germline CDR1 is MRHNA and CDR2 SNTAGT. Trimming pared 0 bases from V and 5 bases from J, leaving 10 bases between. The CDR3 has 14 residues. The CDR3 DNA reads as TGTGCCAGCAGTGACTCCTCCTCAGGAACTGAAGCTTTCTTT. Translating it yields CASSDSSSGTEAFF.

The chain uses TRBV5-5 and TRBJ2-5, with D uncertain. The J call may be incorrect, as the DNA end agrees better with TRBJ2-7. Germline values: CDR1 SGHKS, CDR2 YYEKEE (reference sequence). CDR3 length equals 14 residues. Here the CDR3 reads CASSLFVSSYEQYF. CDR3 nucleotides: TGTGCCAGCAGCTTGTTTGTTAGCTCCTACGAGCAGTACTTC.

The CDR3 DNA follows: TGTGCCAGCAGTTTCGCGGGGAATCTCTACGAGCAGTACTTC. Its protein product is CASSFAGNLYEQYF. The V gene is TRBV28, the J gene TRBJ2-7, with a weak D call TRBD2 (6 bases). Trimming pared 3 bases from V and 3 bases from J, leaving 12 bases between. Germline loops: CDR1 MDHEN, CDR2 SYDVKM. The CDR3 totals 14 residues. The complete variable domain, with remaining parts taken from reference TRBV28 and TRBJ2-7, reads DVKVTQSSRYLVKRTGEKVFLECVQDMDHENMFWYRQDPGLGLRLIYFSYDVKMKEKGDIPEGYSVSREKKERFSLILESASTNQTSMYLCASSFAGNLYEQYFGPGTRLTVT.

Only one count was recorded for this clone. The gene calls are TRBV9 and TRBJ1-2; D is possibly TRBD1 (6 bases). The germline V gene has CDR1 SGDLS and CDR2 YYNGEE. The germline V and J ends were trimmed by 0 bases and 0 bases, with 12 bases remaining between them. The CDR3 totals 16 residues. The CDR3 reads CASSVGGLFTNYGYTF. In DNA form, the CDR3 reads TGTGCCAGCAGCGTAGGGGGGCTCTTCACTAACTATGGCTACACCTTC.

This clone was recorded a few times. The chain uses TRBV6-1 and TRBJ1-3; D remains ambiguous. Trimming removed 0 bases from V and 0 bases from J, with 6 bases in between. Germline V CDR1 and CDR2: MNHNS, SASEGT. This CDR3 spans 15 amino acids. The CDR3 DNA reads TGTGCCAGCAGTGAAGCGACAAGCTCTGGAAACACCATATATTTT. Protein: CASSEATSSGNTIYF.

The chain is built from TRBV2 and TRBJ1-4, with D uncertain. CDR3 length: 18 residues. Per the germline V gene, CDR1 is SNHLY and CDR2 is FYNNEI. Trimming removed 2 bases from V and 0 bases from J, with 16 bases in between. The CDR3 here is CASSETPGGVATNEKLFF. The CDR3 DNA follows: TGTGCCAGCAGTGAAACGCCAGGAGGTGTTGCAACTAATGAAAAACTGTTTTTT.

The rearrangement uses TRBV7-3 and TRBJ2-1; no definite D call. V was clipped by 0 bases and J by 4 bases, with 4 bases between them. CDR1 SGHTA and CDR2 FQGTGA come from the germline V gene. The CDR3 loop spans 13 amino acids. The CDR3 DNA is TGTGCCAGCAGCTTAACCGCGTACAATGAGCAGTTCTTC. The encoded protein is CASSLTAYNEQFF.

This clone has just one count. The V gene is TRBV15, the J gene TRBJ1-2, with TRBD1 matching over 7 bases. This CDR3 has 13 amino acids. J gave up 4 bases and V 3 bases, and 2 bases lay outside the gene matches. Germline V lookup: CDR1 LNHNV, CDR2 YYDKDF (reference sequence). CDR3 loop: CATSRDRRYGYTF. DNA of the CDR3: TGTGCCACCAGCAGGGACAGGCGCTATGGCTACACCTTC.

V and J are TRBV5-1 and TRBJ2-1, with 15 bases that match TRBD2. V dropped 4 bases and J dropped 0; count of bases not matched to a gene: 5. This CDR3 contains 18 residues. Per germline, CDR1 SGHRS and CDR2 YFSETQ. CDR3 coding DNA: TGCGCCAGCAGCCCCGGGACTAGCGGGGGGAGCTCCTACAATGAGCAGTTCTTC. It encodes CASSPGTSGGSSYNEQFF.

The chain joins TRBV21-1 to TRBJ2-7; whether TRBD1, the table's D call, matches the DNA was not checked. TRBV21-1 is a recognized pseudogene. The length of the CDR3 is 15 residues. Written as DNA, the CDR3 is TGTGCCAGCAGCAAAAGGTGGGCCAGAATCTACGAGCAGTACTTC. Encoded protein: CASSKRWARIYEQYF.

The J gene is TRBJ1-5, the V gene TRBV7-9; 8 bases are shared with TRBD1. CDR3 size: 15 residues. CDR1 is SEHNR and CDR2 is FQNEAQ in the germline V gene (reference sequence). V trimming: 5 bases; J trimming: 3 bases; junction bases outside the gene matches: 6. The CDR3 spells CASSTGTGYNQPQHF. The CDR3 DNA reads TGTGCCAGCAGCACCGGGACAGGATACAATCAGCCCCAGCATTTT.

The gene calls are TRBV5-6 and TRBJ1-1, with D hard to call. Trimming removed 1 base at V and 1 base at J, with 14 bases between. Germline CDR1 reads SGHDT; CDR2 reads YYEEEE. The CDR3 loop spans 16 amino acids. CDR3 loop: CASSLYGVGRNTEAFF. The DNA for the CDR3 is TGTGCCAGCAGCTTGTACGGGGTCGGTAGGAACACTGAAGCTTTCTTT.

This clone was seen only once. The V gene is TRBV4-1, the J gene TRBJ2-7; D might be TRBD1 (6 bases). This CDR3 contains 16 residues. CDR1 is MGHRA and CDR2 is YSYEKL in the germline V gene. Trimming pared 3 bases from V and 2 bases from J, leaving 17 bases between. CDR3 loop: CASSQVTTGSAYEQYF. The CDR3 nucleotides read TGCGCCAGCAGCCAGGTTACTACAGGGTCGGCCTACGAGCAGTACTTC.

The chain links TRBV6-1 to TRBJ2-2; tentatively, D is TRBD1 (5 bases). In germline, CDR1 is MNHNS, CDR2 SASEGT. The CDR3 is made up of 15 amino acids. Trimming shortened V by 9 bases and J by 3 bases, and 17 bases separated the two germline ends. DNA for the CDR3: TGTGCCAGTTCGATTACAGGAAGCGACACCGGGGAGCTGTTTTTT. Translated: CASSITGSDTGELFF.

The chain combines TRBV5-4 with TRBJ2-5, with 7 bases identical to TRBD1. The ends lost 1 base at V and 5 bases at J; junction bases unmatched: 8. The CDR3 contains 15 residues. CDR1 is SGHNT, CDR2 YYREEE, per germline (reference sequence). The CDR3 loop is CASSLKGARSETQYF. The DNA of the CDR3 is TGTGCCAGCAGCTTGAAGGGGGCGAGGAGCGAGACCCAGTACTTC.

This chain uses TRBV4-1 with TRBJ2-7, with a weak D call TRBD1 (5 bases). Trimming took 0 bases from V and 0 from J, leaving 12 bases between them. The CDR3 sequence is 16 residues long. Per the germline V gene, CDR1 is MGHRA and CDR2 is YSYEKL. The DNA of the CDR3 is TGCGCCAGCAGCCAAGAGGGGCGGCCGGGCTCCTACGAGCAGTACTTC. Its protein is CASSQEGRPGSYEQYF.